These T cell receptor beta chains were read from a single sample in a study of pediatric ulcerative colitis. Method: immunoSEQ multiplex PCR; TCRdb's copy keeps in-frame clones and lacks some. The sample carries tens of thousands of clones, roughly 74% recorded once. Specimen: gut tissue. These receptors all stem from a boy younger than 18 with severe ulcerative colitis. The CDR3 runs from the conserved cysteine through the conserved F or W. The order of the fields is V gene, J gene, CDR3 protein.

V: TRBV30
J: TRBJ1-1
CDR3: CAWSPDPVGSGAFF

V: TRBV11-2
J: TRBJ1-2
CDR3: CASSSAAGYGYTF

V: TRBV19
J: TRBJ2-3
CDR3: CASSSGRFSDTQYF

V: TRBV7-3
J: TRBJ1-6
CDR3: CASSREGSYNSPLHF

V: TRBV27
J: TRBJ2-3
CDR3: CASSTGLATDTQYF

V: TRBV27
J: TRBJ1-1
CDR3: CASSSPTSGTGGLTNTEAFF

V: TRBV19
J: TRBJ2-6
CDR3: CASSSLPGTGADGGANVLTF

V: TRBV7-9
J: TRBJ2-3
CDR3: CASSSLLAGDTDTQYF

V: TRBV7-8
J: TRBJ1-1
CDR3: CASSANSGHGKAFF

V: TRBV5-4
J: TRBJ2-7
CDR3: CASSLKTSGYEQYF

V: TRBV5-1
J: TRBJ2-1
CDR3: CASSLEGLAGVDEQFF

V: TRBV7-9
J: TRBJ2-2
CDR3: CASRQLAVPNTGELFF

V: TRBV5-6
J: TRBJ2-7
CDR3: CASSLGGTSLSYEQYF

V: TRBV2
J: TRBJ1-1
CDR3: CASSGPTGAYTEAFF

V: TRBV11-3
J: TRBJ2-3
CDR3: CASSLADTQYF

V: TRBV7-2
J: TRBJ1-5
CDR3: CASSLEENQPQHF

V: TRBV11-2
J: TRBJ2-1
CDR3: CASGPSHNEQFF

V: TRBV30
J: TRBJ1-2
CDR3: CAWSVRGYGYTF

V: TRBV5-6
J: TRBJ1-4
CDR3: CASSLDRGEKLFF

V: TRBV6-5
J: TRBJ2-3
CDR3: CASSYSSGTSTDTQYF

V: TRBV7-2
J: TRBJ2-7
CDR3: CASSSRPPGGYEQYF

V: TRBV28
J: TRBJ1-2
CDR3: CASMRKAYYGYTF

V: TRBV5-6
J: TRBJ1-2
CDR3: CASSPTGIDGYTF

V: TRBV23-1
J: TRBJ2-3
CDR3: CASGSRTGAGHTQYF

V: TRBV6-1
J: TRBJ2-7
CDR3: CASSEQGSWEQYF

V: TRBV5-1
J: TRBJ2-7
CDR3: CASSLEDRVGYEQYF

V: TRBV7-6
J: TRBJ1-3
CDR3: CASSPDGSSGNTIYF

V: TRBV6-1
J: TRBJ2-1
CDR3: CASKWDKGSYNEQFF

V: TRBV11-1
J: TRBJ1-1
CDR3: CASSLRNTEAFF

V: TRBV6-5
J: TRBJ1-3
CDR3: CASRSPTGAGNTIYF

V: TRBV30
J: TRBJ1-2
CDR3: CACLSTGSGGYTF

V: TRBV6-5
J: TRBJ1-1
CDR3: CASSSARGIGFF

V: TRBV6-1
J: TRBJ2-3
CDR3: CASSYGKGDTQYF

V: TRBV10-3
J: TRBJ2-2
CDR3: CAIRPGHDTGELFF

V: TRBV15
J: TRBJ2-7
CDR3: CATSEGQGKYEQYF

V: TRBV27
J: TRBJ2-1
CDR3: CASSFTSGGNEQFF

V: TRBV7-2
J: TRBJ1-5
CDR3: CASSVDNQPQHF

V: TRBV19
J: TRBJ2-7
CDR3: CASSIVSGLTGEQYF

V: TRBV6-6
J: TRBJ1-5
CDR3: CASSSQRTGSNQPQHF

V: TRBV4-1
J: TRBJ2-1
CDR3: CASSQWSSGDYNEQFF

V: TRBV25-1
J: TRBJ2-1
CDR3: CASSDHYGGEQFF

V: TRBV4-1
J: TRBJ1-2
CDR3: CASSQGTGNYGYTF